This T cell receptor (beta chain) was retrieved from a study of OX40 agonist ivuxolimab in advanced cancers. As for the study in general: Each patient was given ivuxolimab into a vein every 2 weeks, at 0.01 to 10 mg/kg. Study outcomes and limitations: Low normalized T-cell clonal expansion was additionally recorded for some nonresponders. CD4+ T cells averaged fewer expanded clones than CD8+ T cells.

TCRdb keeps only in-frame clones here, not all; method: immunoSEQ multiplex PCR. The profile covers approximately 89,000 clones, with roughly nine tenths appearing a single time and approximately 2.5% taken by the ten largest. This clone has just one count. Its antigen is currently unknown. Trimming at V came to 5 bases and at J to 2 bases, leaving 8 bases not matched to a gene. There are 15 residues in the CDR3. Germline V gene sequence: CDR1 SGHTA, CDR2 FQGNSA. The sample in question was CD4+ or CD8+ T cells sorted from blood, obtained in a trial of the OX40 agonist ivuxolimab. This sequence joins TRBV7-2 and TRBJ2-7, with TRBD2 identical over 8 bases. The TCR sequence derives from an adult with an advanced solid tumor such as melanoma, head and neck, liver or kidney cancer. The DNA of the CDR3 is TGTGCCAGCAGCCCCATTACTAGCGGAACCTACGAGCAGTACTTC. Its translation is CASSPITSGTYEQYF.